Listed below are T cell receptor beta chains from one sample, sequenced in a study of cytomegalovirus exposure and HLA in healthy donors. Profiled with immunoSEQ multiplex PCR; TCRdb holds only in-frame clones, not every one. The sample has 100,000 or so clones, roughly 60% seen once. Sequencing was done on a sample of PBMCs. The receptors stem from a woman between 25 and 40 years old in good health and CMV-seropositive. Each CDR3 is given with its conserved first and last residue. D genes are given only for firm matches. Only part of the rows carry a size: once, few, many, or a class if the clone is expanded.

>NA|11|few|TRBV7-9|TRBJ2-3
TGTGCCAGCAGCTTGTCGGATACGCAGTATTTT
CASSLSDTQYF
>NA|14|NA|TRBV7-3|TRBJ2-3
TGTGCCAGCAGCTTTCTAGTGAGCACAGATACGCAGTATTTT
CASSFLVSTDTQYF
>TRBD1|14|NA|TRBV6-5|TRBJ2-7
TGTGCCAGCAAAGAACAGGGGGTAGGAGACGAGCAGTACTTC
CASKEQGVGDEQYF
>TRBD1|16|NA|TRBV28|TRBJ1-5
TGTGCCAGCAGCGGTACAGGGGTCCCCAGCAATCAGCCCCAGCATTTT
CASSGTGVPSNQPQHF
>TRBD1|14|NA|TRBV6-6|TRBJ1-2
TGTGCCAGCAGTCGGACAGGGACCAACTATGGCTACACCTTC
CASSRTGTNYGYTF
>NA|14|NA|TRBV11-3|TRBJ1-2
TGTGCCAGCAGTTCCTTACCGGGAGACTATGGCTACACCTTC
CASSSLPGDYGYTF
>NA|19|few|TRBV9|TRBJ2-6
TGTGCCAGCAGCTCTAGAAAAATCGAAGGGGCATCTGGGGCCAACGTCCTGACTTTC
CASSSRKIEGASGANVLTF
>TRBD2|16|once|TRBV4-1|TRBJ2-1
TGCGCCAGCAGGCTCTGGGGGCGGGGGGGCGGCAATGAGCAGTTCTTC
CASRLWGRGGGNEQFF
>TRBD2|12|NA|TRBV9|TRBJ2-1
TGTGCCAGCAGCGTAGTAGCGGGGGCCCAGTTCTTC
CASSVVAGAQFF
>NA|15|few|TRBV5-1|TRBJ2-2
TGCGCCAGCACCCCTTCAGGACACAACACCGGGGAGCTGTTTTTT
CASTPSGHNTGELFF
>NA|14|NA|TRBV7-8|TRBJ1-5
TGTGCCAGCAGCTTGACAGCGCCGGGCCAGCCCCAGCATTTT
CASSLTAPGQPQHF
>NA|15|few|TRBV7-3|TRBJ2-1
TGTGCCAGCAGCTTAAATGCAGCGGTCTTGGATGAGCAGTTCTTC
CASSLNAAVLDEQFF
>NA|13|NA|TRBV5-1|TRBJ2-3
TGCGCCAGCAGCTTGGGGGACGCAGGGGCGGGAGATTTT
CASSLGDAGAGDF
>TRBD1|15|few|TRBV12-5|TRBJ1-2
TGTGCTAGTGGTGCATCGGACAGGGACTACTATGGCTACACCTTC
CASGASDRDYYGYTF
>TRBD1|18|NA|TRBV7-9|TRBJ1-1
TGTTCCAGCAGCTCCACTCAAGGCAGACAGGGCGCGAGCACTGAAGCTTTCTTT
CSSSSTQGRQGASTEAFF
>NA|11|NA|TRBV7-2|TRBJ2-7
TGTGCCAGCAGAGCAACTTACGAGCAGTACTTC
CASRATYEQYF
>NA|15|NA|TRBV5-1|TRBJ2-7
TGCGCCAGCAGCGCGGGAGCAGGGGGCTATAACGAGCAGTACTTC
CASSAGAGGYNEQYF
>NA|14|NA|TRBV2|TRBJ2-7
TGTGCCAGCATGGGGGGGACAAGAACCTACGAGCAGTACTTC
CASMGGTRTYEQYF
>NA|15|NA|TRBV6-1|TRBJ2-7
TGTGCCAGCAGGAAGGACTTTTCGAGCTCCTACGAGCAGTACTTC
CASRKDFSSSYEQYF
>NA|16|NA|TRBV11-1|TRBJ1-1
TGTGCCAGCAGCTTATCAGGAGGCTTCATGAACACTGAAGCTTTCTTT
CASSLSGGFMNTEAFF
>TRBD2|15|once|TRBV7-2|TRBJ2-3
TGTGCCAGCAGCTTTGGTAGCGGGGGTACAGATACGCAGTATTTT
CASSFGSGGTDTQYF
>NA|13|NA|TRBV29-1|TRBJ1-2
TGCAGCGCTGGGGAACAGGGAGGGTGCAGCTACCCCTTC
CSAGEQGGCSYPF
>NA|15|once|TRBV5-6|TRBJ2-7
TGTGCCAGCAGCTTTCAGGGGTCAGGTTCCTACGAGCAGTACTTC
CASSFQGSGSYEQYF
>NA|14|NA|TRBV11-2|TRBJ1-6
TGTGCCAGCAGCCCGAGCTCCTATAATTCACCCCTCCACTTT
CASSPSSYNSPLHF
>TRBD1|14|NA|TRBV29-1|TRBJ2-1
TGCAGCGCTAACCAGGGGGACTCCTACAATGAGCAGTTCTTC
CSANQGDSYNEQFF
>NA|14|NA|TRBV11-3|TRBJ1-2
TGTGCCAGCAGCGATTGGGCAGCCGAGGGTGGCTACACCTTC
CASSDWAAEGGYTF
>TRBD2|15|NA|TRBV10-2|TRBJ2-2
TGCGCCAGCGCGGGACTAGCGGGGGGGACCGGGGAGCTGTTTTTT
CASAGLAGGTGELFF
>NA|14|NA|TRBV7-9|TRBJ2-1
TGTGCCAGCAGCGTTAGTTCGACCTACAATGAGCAGTTCTTC
CASSVSSTYNEQFF
>TRBD2|13|NA|TRBV5-1|TRBJ2-5
TGCGCCAGCAGCACTAGCGGGGGGGAGACCCAGTACTTC
CASSTSGGETQYF
>NA|16|NA|TRBV5-1|TRBJ1-5
TGCGCCAGCAGCTTGACAGGTCTACGGGGCAATCAGCCCCAGCATTTT
CASSLTGLRGNQPQHF
>NA|18|few|TRBV4-2|TRBJ2-7
TGTGCCAGCAGCCAAGATCTGTGGGTGACCGGAGTACCCTACGAGCAGTACTTC
CASSQDLWVTGVPYEQYF
>NA|15|NA|TRBV2|TRBJ2-3
TGTGCCAGCAGTGAACAGGACGGGGTCGTAGATACGCAGTATTTT
CASSEQDGVVDTQYF
>NA|14|NA|TRBV28|TRBJ2-7
TGTGCCAGCAGTTTATCCGGGGGGCACTACGAGCAGTACTTC
CASSLSGGHYEQYF
>TRBD2|16|NA|TRBV5-6|TRBJ2-5
TGTGCCAGCAGCTCCCTAGGAGCGGGGGGCCAAGAGACCCAGTACTTC
CASSSLGAGGQETQYF
>NA|15|NA|TRBV13|TRBJ2-3
TGTGCCAGCCGCACTGGGGGGGGCTATGATGATACGCAGTATTTT
CASRTGGGYDDTQYF
>TRBD1|14|once|TRBV7-2|TRBJ2-7
TGTGCCAGCAGCCACCGGGACAGGGCCTACGAGCAGTACTTC
CASSHRDRAYEQYF
>NA|12|NA|TRBV28|TRBJ2-3
TGTGCCAGCAGTCCGCTAGGAGATACGCAGTATTTT
CASSPLGDTQYF
>NA|16|NA|TRBV7-2|TRBJ1-4
TGTGCCAGCAGAACACCTCCAGGTACAACTAATGAAAAACTGTTTTTT
CASRTPPGTTNEKLFF
>NA|13|few|TRBV10-1|TRBJ1-1
TGCGCCAGCAGTGCAGGGATGAACACTGAAGCTTTCTTT
CASSAGMNTEAFF
>NA|14|NA|TRBV4-3|TRBJ2-3
TGCGCCAGCAGCCAAGGGGTAGAGGCAGATACGCAGTATTTT
CASSQGVEADTQYF
>NA|15|NA|TRBV9|TRBJ2-2
TGTGCCAGCAGCGTCTCTATATCGAACACCGGGGAGCTGTTTTTT
CASSVSISNTGELFF
>NA|14|NA|TRBV28|TRBJ1-5
TGTGCCAGCACCTCGCGGGGGTTCAATCAGCCCCAGCATTTT
CASTSRGFNQPQHF
>NA|14|NA|TRBV11-3|TRBJ1-6
TGTGCCAGCAGCTTAGAGGCGCCGGGATCACCCCTCCACTTT
CASSLEAPGSPLHF
>NA|13|NA|TRBV4-2|TRBJ1-6
TGTGCCAGCAGCCAAGATCGAGGCTCACCCCTCCACTTT
CASSQDRGSPLHF
>TRBD2|19|NA|TRBV7-9|TRBJ2-7
TGTGCCAGCAGCTTAGTCGCCAGCCCTCTCGGGACTAGCGGGGGGGGGCAGTACTTC
CASSLVASPLGTSGGGQYF
>TRBD1|16|NA|TRBV5-1|TRBJ2-2
TGCGCCAGCAGCCGTACAGGGGCATCGAACACCGGGGAGCTGTTTTTT
CASSRTGASNTGELFF
>TRBD2|16|many|TRBV5-6|TRBJ2-3
TGTGCCAGCAGCTTGGATTGGCGGGGGGGAGCAGATACGCAGTATTTT
CASSLDWRGGADTQYF
>NA|13|NA|TRBV27|TRBJ2-7
TGTGCCAGCAGTTTAAGAGGGACCTACGAGCAGTACTTC
CASSLRGTYEQYF